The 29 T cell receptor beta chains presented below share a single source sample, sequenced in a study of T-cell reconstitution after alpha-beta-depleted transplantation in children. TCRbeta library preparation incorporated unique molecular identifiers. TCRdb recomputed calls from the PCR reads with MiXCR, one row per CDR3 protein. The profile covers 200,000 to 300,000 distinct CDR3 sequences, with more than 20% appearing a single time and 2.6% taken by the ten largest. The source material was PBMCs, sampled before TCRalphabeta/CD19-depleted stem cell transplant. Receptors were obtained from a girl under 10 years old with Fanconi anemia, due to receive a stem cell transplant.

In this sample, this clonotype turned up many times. Written as DNA, the CDR3 is TGTGCCAGCAGCTCACCCCCCGGACTACCAAAGTACTTC. Its protein is CASSSPPGLPKYF. The chain carries TRBV7-2 and TRBJ2-5; D is possibly TRBD2 (6 bases). Germline V gene sequence: CDR1 SGHTA, CDR2 FQGNSA. With 4 bases removed from V and 12 bases from J, the gap between germline ends came to 18 bases. This CDR3 has 13 amino acids.

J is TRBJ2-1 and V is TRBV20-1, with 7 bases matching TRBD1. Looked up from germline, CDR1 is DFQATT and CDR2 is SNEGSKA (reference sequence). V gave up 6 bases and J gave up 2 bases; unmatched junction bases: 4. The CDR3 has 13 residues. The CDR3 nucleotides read TGCAGTGCCCGTGACAGGGCCTACAATGAGCAGTTCTTC. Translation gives CSARDRAYNEQFF.

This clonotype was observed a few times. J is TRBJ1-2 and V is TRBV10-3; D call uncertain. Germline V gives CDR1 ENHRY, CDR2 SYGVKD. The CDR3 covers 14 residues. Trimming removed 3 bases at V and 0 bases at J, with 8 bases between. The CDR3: CAISEITANYGYTF. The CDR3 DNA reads TGTGCCATCAGTGAAATAACCGCTAACTATGGCTACACCTTC.

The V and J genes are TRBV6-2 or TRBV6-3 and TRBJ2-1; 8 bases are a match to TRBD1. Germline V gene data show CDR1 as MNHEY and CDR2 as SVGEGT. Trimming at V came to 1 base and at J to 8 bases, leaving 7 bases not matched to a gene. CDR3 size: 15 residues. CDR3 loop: CASSYLGAGGYEQFF. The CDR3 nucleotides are TGTGCCAGCAGTTACTTAGGCGCAGGGGGCTATGAGCAGTTCTTC.

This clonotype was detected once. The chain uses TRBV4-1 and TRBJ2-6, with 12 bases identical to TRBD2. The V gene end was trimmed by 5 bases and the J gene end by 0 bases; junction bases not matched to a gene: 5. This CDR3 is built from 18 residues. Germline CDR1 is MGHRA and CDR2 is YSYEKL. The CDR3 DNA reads TGCGCCAGCAGCGAGGCTAGCGGGAGGGCCTCTGGGGCCAACGTCCTGACTTTC. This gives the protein CASSEASGRASGANVLTF.

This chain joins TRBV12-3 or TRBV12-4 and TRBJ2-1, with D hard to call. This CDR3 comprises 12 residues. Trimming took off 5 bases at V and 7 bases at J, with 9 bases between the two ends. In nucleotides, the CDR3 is TGTGCCAGCAGTACCTACGGGAATGAGCAGTTCTTC. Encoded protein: CASSTYGNEQFF.

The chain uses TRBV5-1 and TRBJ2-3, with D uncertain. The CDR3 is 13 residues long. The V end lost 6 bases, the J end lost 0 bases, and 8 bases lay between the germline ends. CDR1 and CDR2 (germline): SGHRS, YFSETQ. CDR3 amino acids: CASNAGSTDTQYF. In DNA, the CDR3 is TGCGCCAGCAATGCCGGTAGCACAGATACGCAGTATTTT.

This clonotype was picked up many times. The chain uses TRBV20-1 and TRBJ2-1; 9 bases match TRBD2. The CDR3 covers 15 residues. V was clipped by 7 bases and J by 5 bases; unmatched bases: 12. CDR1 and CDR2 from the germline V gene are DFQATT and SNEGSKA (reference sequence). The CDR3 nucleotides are TGCAGTGTAAGGCGGGCGGGGGGGCCGAACAATGAGCAGTTCTTC. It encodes CSVRRAGGPNNEQFF.

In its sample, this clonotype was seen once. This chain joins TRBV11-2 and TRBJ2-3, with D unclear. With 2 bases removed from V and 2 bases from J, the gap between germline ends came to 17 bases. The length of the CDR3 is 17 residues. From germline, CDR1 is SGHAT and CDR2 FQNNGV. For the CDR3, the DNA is TGTGCCAGCAGCTTATTCGGTGGGTTAGACTCCACAGATACGCAGTATTTT. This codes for CASSLFGGLDSTDTQYF.

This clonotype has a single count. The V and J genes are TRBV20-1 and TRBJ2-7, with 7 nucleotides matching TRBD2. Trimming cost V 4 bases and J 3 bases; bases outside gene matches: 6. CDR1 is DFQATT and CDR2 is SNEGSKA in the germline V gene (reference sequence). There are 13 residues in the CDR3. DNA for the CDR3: TGCAGTGCTATAACCCGGGGGGACTACGAGCAGTACTTC. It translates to CSAITRGDYEQYF.

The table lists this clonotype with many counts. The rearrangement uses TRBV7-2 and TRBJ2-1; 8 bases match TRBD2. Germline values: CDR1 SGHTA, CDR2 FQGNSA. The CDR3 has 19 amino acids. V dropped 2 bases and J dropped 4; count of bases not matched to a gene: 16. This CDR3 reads CASSLLAGAYLRAYNEQFF. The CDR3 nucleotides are TGTGCCAGCAGCTTACTAGCGGGCGCCTATCTTCGAGCATACAATGAGCAGTTCTTC.

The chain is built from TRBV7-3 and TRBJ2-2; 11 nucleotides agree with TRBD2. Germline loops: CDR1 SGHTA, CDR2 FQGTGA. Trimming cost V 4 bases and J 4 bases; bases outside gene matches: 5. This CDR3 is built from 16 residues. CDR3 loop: CASSYPSGRSTGELFF. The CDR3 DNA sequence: TGTGCCAGCAGCTACCCTAGCGGGAGGAGCACCGGGGAGCTGTTTTTT.

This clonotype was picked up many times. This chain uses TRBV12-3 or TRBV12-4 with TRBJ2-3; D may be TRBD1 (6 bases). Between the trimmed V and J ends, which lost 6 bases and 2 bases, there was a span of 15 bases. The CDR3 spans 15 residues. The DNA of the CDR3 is TGTGCCAGCAGCAACCGGGACATCTTCACAGATACGCAGTATTTT. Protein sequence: CASSNRDIFTDTQYF.

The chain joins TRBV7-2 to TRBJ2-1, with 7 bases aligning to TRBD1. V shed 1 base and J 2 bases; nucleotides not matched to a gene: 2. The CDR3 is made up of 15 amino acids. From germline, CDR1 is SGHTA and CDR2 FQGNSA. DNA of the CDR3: TGTGCCAGCAGCTTAGACAGGGGCCCCTACAATGAGCAGTTCTTC. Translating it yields CASSLDRGPYNEQFF.

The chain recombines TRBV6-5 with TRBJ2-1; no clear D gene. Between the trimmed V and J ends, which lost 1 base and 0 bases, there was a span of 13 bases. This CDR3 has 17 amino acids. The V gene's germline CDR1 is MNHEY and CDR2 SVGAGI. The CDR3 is CASSYLSAPRSYNEQFF. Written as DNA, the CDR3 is TGTGCCAGCAGTTACTTATCGGCGCCCCGCTCCTACAATGAGCAGTTCTTC.

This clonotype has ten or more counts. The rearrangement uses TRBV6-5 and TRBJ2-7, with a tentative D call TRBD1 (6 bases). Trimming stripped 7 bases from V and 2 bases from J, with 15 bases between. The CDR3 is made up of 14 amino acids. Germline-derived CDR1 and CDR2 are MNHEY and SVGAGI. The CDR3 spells CASKGGRQPYEQYF. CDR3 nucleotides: TGTGCCAGCAAAGGGGGAAGGCAGCCCTACGAGCAGTACTTC.

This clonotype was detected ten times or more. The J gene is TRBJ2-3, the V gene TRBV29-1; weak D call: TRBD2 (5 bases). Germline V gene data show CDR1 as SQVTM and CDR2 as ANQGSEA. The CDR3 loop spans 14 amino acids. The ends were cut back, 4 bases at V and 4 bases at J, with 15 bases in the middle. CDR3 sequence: CSVVYRGSADTQYF. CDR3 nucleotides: TGCAGCGTTGTATATCGTGGGAGCGCAGATACGCAGTATTTT.

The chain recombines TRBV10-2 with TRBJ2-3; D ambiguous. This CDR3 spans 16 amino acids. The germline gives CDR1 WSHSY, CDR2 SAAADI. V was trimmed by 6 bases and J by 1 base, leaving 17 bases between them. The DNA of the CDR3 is TGCGCCAGCAGACGAGGCGGAGTGTGGGGCACAGATACGCAGTATTTT. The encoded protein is CASRRGGVWGTDTQYF.

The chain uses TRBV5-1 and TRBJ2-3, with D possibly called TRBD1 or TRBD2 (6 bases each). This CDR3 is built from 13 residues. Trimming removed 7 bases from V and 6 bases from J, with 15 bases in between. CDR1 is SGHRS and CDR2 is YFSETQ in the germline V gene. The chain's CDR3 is CASRQDGGDTQYF. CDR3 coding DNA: TGCGCCAGCCGACAGGACGGAGGGGATACGCAGTATTTT.

CDR3 sequence (DNA): TGTGCCAGCAGCTTAGCCTGGGACAGGGGAGACGAGCAGTACTTC. Amino acids: CASSLAWDRGDEQYF. The chain links TRBV7-9 to TRBJ2-7, with 10 bases fitting TRBD1. Looked up from germline, CDR1 is SEHNR and CDR2 is FQNEAQ (reference sequence). CDR3 length: 15 amino acids. Trimming cost V 0 bases and J 5 bases; bases outside gene matches: 4.

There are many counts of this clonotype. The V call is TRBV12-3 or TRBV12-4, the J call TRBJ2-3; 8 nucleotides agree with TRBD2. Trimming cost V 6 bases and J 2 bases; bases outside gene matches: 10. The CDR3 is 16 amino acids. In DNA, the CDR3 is TGTGCCAGCAGGCCCCTACTAGCGGCCAACACAGATACGCAGTATTTT. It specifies CASRPLLAANTDTQYF.

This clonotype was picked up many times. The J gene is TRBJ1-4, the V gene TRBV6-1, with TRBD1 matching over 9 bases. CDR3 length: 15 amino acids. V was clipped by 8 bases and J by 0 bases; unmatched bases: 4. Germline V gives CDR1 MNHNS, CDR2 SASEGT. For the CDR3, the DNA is TGTGCCAGCTGGCGACAGGGGGCAACTAATGAAAAACTGTTTTTT. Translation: CASWRQGATNEKLFF.

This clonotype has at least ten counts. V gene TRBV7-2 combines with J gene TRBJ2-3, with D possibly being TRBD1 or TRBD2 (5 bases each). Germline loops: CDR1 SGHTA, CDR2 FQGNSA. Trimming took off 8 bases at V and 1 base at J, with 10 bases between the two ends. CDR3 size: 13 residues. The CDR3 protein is CASDEGRTDTQYF. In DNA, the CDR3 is TGTGCCAGCGATGAGGGGCGCACAGATACGCAGTATTTT.

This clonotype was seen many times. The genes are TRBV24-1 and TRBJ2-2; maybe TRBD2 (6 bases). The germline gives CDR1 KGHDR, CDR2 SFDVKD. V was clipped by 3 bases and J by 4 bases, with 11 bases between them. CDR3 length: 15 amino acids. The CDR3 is CATSDRQGGTGELFF. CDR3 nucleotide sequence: TGTGCCACCAGTGATCGGCAGGGAGGCACCGGGGAGCTGTTTTTT.

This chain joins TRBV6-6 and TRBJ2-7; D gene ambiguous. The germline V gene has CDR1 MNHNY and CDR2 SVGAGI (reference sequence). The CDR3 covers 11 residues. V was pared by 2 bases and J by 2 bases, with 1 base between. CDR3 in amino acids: CASSYAYEQYV. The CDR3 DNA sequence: TGTGCCAGCAGTTACGCCTACGAGCAGTACGTC.

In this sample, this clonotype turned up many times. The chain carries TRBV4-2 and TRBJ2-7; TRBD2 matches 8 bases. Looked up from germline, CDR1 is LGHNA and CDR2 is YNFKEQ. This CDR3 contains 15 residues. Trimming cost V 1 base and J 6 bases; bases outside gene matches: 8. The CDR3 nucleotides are TGTGCCAGCAGCCAAGGTGCGGGAGGATTTGGCGAGCAGTACTTC. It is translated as CASSQGAGGFGEQYF.

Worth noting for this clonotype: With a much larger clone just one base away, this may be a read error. The CDR3 nucleotides are TGTGCCAGCAGCTTTATCGGGATCTACAATGAGCGGTTCTTC. Protein: CASSFIGIYNERFF. This chain joins TRBV7-2 and TRBJ2-1; weak D call: TRBD2 (5 bases). CDR3 length: 14 residues. Germline CDR1 is SGHTA and CDR2 is FQGNSA.

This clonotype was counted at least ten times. The CDR3 sequence is CASRRPATEEQFF. The CDR3 DNA reads TGTGCCAGCAGGCGCCCCGCGACGGAGGAGCAGTTCTTC. The genes are TRBV12-3 or TRBV12-4 and TRBJ2-1; D remains unclear. The CDR3 totals 13 residues. V dropped 6 bases and J dropped 10 bases, with 16 bases sitting between them.

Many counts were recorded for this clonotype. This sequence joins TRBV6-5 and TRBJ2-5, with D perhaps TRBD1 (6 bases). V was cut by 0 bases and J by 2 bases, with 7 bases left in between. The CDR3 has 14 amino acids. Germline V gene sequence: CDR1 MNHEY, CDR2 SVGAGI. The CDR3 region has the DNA TGTGCCAGCAGTTACTCTGGACAGCAAGAGACCCAGTACTTC. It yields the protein CASSYSGQQETQYF.